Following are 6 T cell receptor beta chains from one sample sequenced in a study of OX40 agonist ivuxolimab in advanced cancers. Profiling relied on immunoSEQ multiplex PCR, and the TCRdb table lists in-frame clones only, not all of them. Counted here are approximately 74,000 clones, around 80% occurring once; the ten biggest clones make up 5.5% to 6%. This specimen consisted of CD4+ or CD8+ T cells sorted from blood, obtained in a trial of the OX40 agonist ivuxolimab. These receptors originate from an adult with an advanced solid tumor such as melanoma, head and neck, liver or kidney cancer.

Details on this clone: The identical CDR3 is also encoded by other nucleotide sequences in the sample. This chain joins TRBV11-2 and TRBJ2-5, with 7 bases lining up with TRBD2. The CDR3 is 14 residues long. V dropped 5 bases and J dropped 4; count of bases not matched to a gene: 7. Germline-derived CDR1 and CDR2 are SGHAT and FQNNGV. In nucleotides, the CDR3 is TGTGCCAGCAGCCCGGGGGGAGGTAGAGAGACCCAGTACTTC. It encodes CASSPGGGRETQYF.

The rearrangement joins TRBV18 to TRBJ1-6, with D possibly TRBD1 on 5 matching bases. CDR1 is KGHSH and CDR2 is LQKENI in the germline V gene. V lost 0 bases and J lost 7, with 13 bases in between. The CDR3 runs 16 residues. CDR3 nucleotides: TGTGCCAGCTCACCACCGAGCGGGGCAAAAAATTCACCCCTCCACTTT. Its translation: CASSPPSGAKNSPLHF.

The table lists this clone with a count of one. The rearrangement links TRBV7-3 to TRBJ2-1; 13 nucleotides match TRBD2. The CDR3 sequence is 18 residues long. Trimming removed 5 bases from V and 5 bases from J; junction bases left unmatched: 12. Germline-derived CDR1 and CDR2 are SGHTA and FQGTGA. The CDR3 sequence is CASSRTGTSGTINNEQFF. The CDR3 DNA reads TGTGCCAGCAGCCGAACCGGGACTAGCGGGACCATAAACAATGAGCAGTTCTTC. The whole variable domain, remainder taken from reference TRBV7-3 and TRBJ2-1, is GAGVSQTPSNKVTEKGKYVELRCDPISGHTALYWYRQSLGQGPEFLIYFQGTGAADDSGLPNDRFFAVRPEGSVSTLKIQRTERGDSAVYLCASSRTGTSGTINNEQFFGPGTRLTVL.

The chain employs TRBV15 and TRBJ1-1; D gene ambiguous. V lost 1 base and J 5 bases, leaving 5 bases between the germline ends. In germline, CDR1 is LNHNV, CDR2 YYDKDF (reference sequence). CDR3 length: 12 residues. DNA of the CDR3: TGTGCCACCAGCAGAGGATATACTGAAGCTTTCTTT. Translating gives CATSRGYTEAFF.

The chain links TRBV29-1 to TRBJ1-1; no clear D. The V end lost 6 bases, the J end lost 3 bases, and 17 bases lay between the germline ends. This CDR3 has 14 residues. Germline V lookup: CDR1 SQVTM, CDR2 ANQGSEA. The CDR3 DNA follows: TGCAGCGTCAACCGACAAGGCATATACACTGAAGCTTTCTTT. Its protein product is CSVNRQGIYTEAFF.

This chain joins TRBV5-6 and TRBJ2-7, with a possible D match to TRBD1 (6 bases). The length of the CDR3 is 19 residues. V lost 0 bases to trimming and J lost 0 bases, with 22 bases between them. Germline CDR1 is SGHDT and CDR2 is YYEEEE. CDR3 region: CASSLGRLRGGLSSYEQYF. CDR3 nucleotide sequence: TGTGCCAGCAGCTTGGGCCGCCTACGAGGGGGTCTAAGCTCCTACGAGCAGTACTTC.